Sequencing of this T cell receptor beta chain was carried out in a study of identifying expanded T cells in peripheral blood. Collection occurred without any documented infections or immune events in donors. With regard to this clone: The antigen remains undetermined.

Findings and limits, study-wide: Over two and four weeks, about 16.4 and 19 clones changed, versus around 1.2 between replicates. Across healthy donors, higher total template counts meant significantly greater approximately two-week count variance.

Clones were sequenced by immunoSEQ multiplex PCR, and TCRdb holds only the in-frame ones, with some missing. The sample shows under 70,000 clones, 80% to 90% of them seen only once. The sequence was obtained from a person between 18 and 75 years old in good health. Sequenced: blood.

This CDR3 reads CASSRWTEGVEAFF. DNA of the CDR3: TGTGCCAGCAGTAGATGGACAGAGGGGGTTGAAGCTTTCTTT. The chain is built from TRBV28 and TRBJ1-1, with D possibly being TRBD1 (6 bases). Germline loops: CDR1 MDHEN, CDR2 SYDVKM. The V and J ends lost 5 bases and 7 bases respectively, with 17 bases between them. The length of the CDR3 is 14 residues.